The 3 T cell receptor beta chains below all came from one sample that was sequenced in a study of cytomegalovirus exposure and HLA in healthy donors (dated by TCRdb to 2015 to 2018). Library method: the immunoSEQ multiplex PCR assay. A mixture of 60 forward primers for TCR Vbeta segments and 13 reverse primers for TCR Jbeta segments was used in the multiplex PCR. TCRdb limited this immuneACCESS table to in-frame rearrangements with V and J called. A share of clones is missing; checked studies link under half to unresolved V genes, and the rest is unexplained. Within this sample are 130,000 to 150,000 clones, with roughly 78% of them counted one time only. In total, the top ten clones hold about 2.9% of the sample. Sample: PBMCs. The receptors stem from a female donor in good health and CMV-seronegative.

The chain recombines TRBV5-4 with TRBJ2-7; 8 bases line up with TRBD1. V dropped 3 bases and J dropped 5; count of bases not matched to a gene: 4. The CDR3 is 13 amino acids. Germline V gene data show CDR1 as SGHNT and CDR2 as YYREEE (reference sequence). CDR3 sequence (DNA): TGTGCCAGCAGCTACCCAGGGGGCAACGAGCAGTACTTC. Its translation is CASSYPGGNEQYF.

V usage is TRBV25-1 and J usage is TRBJ2-1, with D possibly matching TRBD1 (5 bases). CDR3 length equals 17 residues. Deletions cut 1 base from V and 1 base from J, with 14 bases between. Germline values: CDR1 MGHDK, CDR2 SYGVNS. The CDR3 is CASSESPGPLSYNEQFF. CDR3 coding DNA: TGTGCCAGCAGTGAATCTCCAGGGCCCCTTTCCTACAATGAGCAGTTCTTC.

For this clone: This is likely a read error, given that the CDR3 carries no conserved phenylalanine or tryptophan at its end. The chain carries TRBV2 and TRBJ2-7; tentative D call: TRBD1 (6 bases). Trimming took 3 bases from V and 1 from J, leaving 19 bases between them. Germline CDR1 and CDR2: SNHLY and FYNNEI. This CDR3 contains 17 residues. CDR3 bases: TGTGCCAGCAGTGATCTCATTAACAGGGTCGGGTCCTACGAGCAGTACCTC. This codes for CASSDLINRVGSYEQYL.